This TCR beta chain was captured by sequencing in a study of blood T cells in healthy people across ages. Findings of the study overall: Nothing was known about donor CMV status, and this possibly confounded expanded clonotype changes.

Per-sample PBMC isolation yielded at least 6.5 million cells. CDR3 length: 14 amino acids. The germline V gene encodes CDR1 DFQATT and CDR2 SNEGSKA (reference sequence). Between the trimmed V and J ends, which lost 5 bases and 3 bases, there was a span of 14 bases. Turning to this clonotype: Antigen unknown.

The authors ran a second PCR of roughly 6 to 12 cycles using a sample-barcoded 5' primer and a J-beta primer mix. A tag from a template-switch adaptor with 12 random nucleotides marked each cDNA molecule. Each CDR3 protein is one row after TCRdb ran MiXCR on the 5' RACE reads. The sample lists some 1,800,000 distinct CDR3 sequences, 35% to 50% seen once, with 20% to 25% in the top ten. This clonotype was sampled from a human donor in good health. V usage is TRBV20-1 and J usage is TRBJ2-1, with unresolved D. Input material: blood. The CDR3 nucleotides are TGCAGTGCTCGTACCTCGAAAAGCTACAATGAGCAGTTCTTC. Encoded protein: CSARTSKSYNEQFF.